These T cell receptor beta chains were read from a single sample in a study of T-cell reconstitution after alpha-beta-depleted transplantation in children. TCRdb independently ran MiXCR on the PCR reads; one entry per CDR3 protein. The repertoire holds 350,000 to 400,000 distinct CDR3 sequences, with 20% as singletons. The specimen was PBMCs from the stem cell graft donor, collected from the stem cell graft. These receptor sequences come from a human donor who donated a stem cell graft to a child with acute myeloid leukemia. CDR3s include the opening cysteine and the closing phenylalanine or tryptophan. The D gene is left open where the match is weak. Expanded clones get a size class; other rows say once, few or many, or leave the size out.

TRBD2,NA,TRBV6-5,TRBJ2-3,CASSFILAGGITDTQYF,TGTGCCAGCAGTTTCATACTAGCGGGAGGAATTACAGATACGCAGTATTTT
NA,few,TRBV5-5,TRBJ2-7,CASSLVVGTYEQYF,TGTGCCAGCAGCTTGGTGGTAGGGACCTACGAGCAGTACTTC
TRBD2,many,TRBV20-1,TRBJ2-7,CSARTAGGHYEQYF,TGCAGTGCTCGAACAGCGGGAGGTCATTACGAGCAGTACTTC
TRBD2,NA,TRBV2,TRBJ2-3,CASSGGRSTDTQYF,TGTGCCAGCAGCGGCGGGAGGAGCACAGATACGCAGTATTTT
NA,many,TRBV29-1,TRBJ2-3,CSVGRGDTQYF,TGCAGCGTTGGCCGTGGAGATACGCAGTATTTT
TRBD2,NA,TRBV7-3,TRBJ2-1,CASSLTPASGSHNEQFF,TGTGCCAGCAGCTTAACACCGGCTAGCGGGAGCCACAATGAGCAGTTCTTC
NA,many,TRBV29-1,TRBJ2-3,CSPNGRGTDTQYF,TGCAGCCCCAACGGGAGAGGCACAGATACGCAGTATTTT
NA,NA,TRBV12-3/TRBV12-4,TRBJ2-7,CASSFSGVILYEQYF,TGTGCCAGCAGTTTCTCGGGAGTCATACTCTACGAGCAGTACTTC
NA,many,TRBV20-1,TRBJ2-1,CSASSGTHYNEQFF,TGCAGTGCTAGTTCCGGGACTCACTACAATGAGCAGTTCTTC
NA,many,TRBV10-1,TRBJ2-3,CASSEVFGDTQYF,TGCGCCAGCAGTGAGGTTTTTGGGGATACGCAGTATTTT
NA,NA,TRBV25-1,TRBJ2-7,CASSEYYQGEQYF,TGTGCCAGCAGTGAATACTATCAGGGCGAGCAGTACTTC
TRBD1,NA,TRBV20-1,TRBJ2-1,CSALRQGDDWNEQFF,TGCAGTGCTCTACGACAGGGGGACGATTGGAATGAGCAGTTCTTC
NA,NA,TRBV21-1,TRBJ1-5,CAPPTGWEGDQPQHF,TGTGCCCCTCCAACGGGATGGGAAGGGGATCAGCCCCAGCATTTT
NA,many,TRBV7-8,TRBJ2-5,CASSRMGGEETQYF,TGTGCCAGCAGCCGAATGGGGGGAGAAGAGACCCAGTACTTC
NA,many,TRBV20-1,TRBJ2-3,CSAISSSFSTDTQYF,TGCAGTGCTATTTCCAGCAGCTTTAGCACAGATACGCAGTATTTT
TRBD2,NA,TRBV2,TRBJ2-2,CASSATSGRTGELFF,TGTGCCAGCAGCGCGACTAGCGGGAGAACCGGGGAGCTGTTTTTT
NA,NA,TRBV6-1,TRBJ2-7,CASSEGGVQEQYF,TGTGCCAGCAGTGAAGGGGGAGTGCAGGAGCAGTACTTC
NA,few,TRBV15,TRBJ2-1,CATSKNVGSYNEQFF,TGTGCCACCAGCAAGAACGTCGGCTCCTACAATGAGCAGTTCTTC
NA,NA,TRBV29-1,TRBJ2-7,CSAVSGFSYEQYF,TGCAGCGCAGTCTCCGGGTTCTCCTACGAGCAGTACTTC
NA,NA,TRBV4-3,TRBJ2-7,CASSQDTGSEQYF,TGCGCCAGCAGCCAAGATACAGGGAGCGAGCAGTACTTC
NA,many,TRBV20-1,TRBJ2-1,CSARGGSSYNEQFF,TGCAGTGCTAGAGGGGGGAGCTCCTACAATGAGCAGTTCTTC
NA,few,TRBV5-1,TRBJ2-1,CASSLAGPRDEQFF,TGCGCCAGCAGCTTGGCCGGGCCTAGGGATGAGCAGTTCTTC
NA,many,TRBV29-1,TRBJ1-2,CSVEQGGYTF,TGCAGCGTTGAGCAGGGAGGCTACACCTTC
TRBD2,many,TRBV20-1,TRBJ2-7,CSAGTSGRGEQYF,TGCAGTGCTGGGACTAGCGGGAGGGGTGAGCAGTACTTC
NA,few,TRBV12-3/TRBV12-4,TRBJ1-5,CASTSGTLFGNQPQHF,TGTGCCAGCACCTCCGGGACACTTTTCGGCAATCAGCCCCAGCATTTT
NA,few,TRBV12-3/TRBV12-4,TRBJ2-4,CASSLLVGSTNIQYF,TGTGCCAGCAGCCTCCTCGTAGGAAGTACGAACATTCAGTACTTC
NA,few,TRBV28,TRBJ1-4,CASRVATNEKLFF,TGTGCCAGCAGGGTTGCAACTAATGAAAAACTGTTTTTT
NA,few,TRBV4-2,TRBJ2-7,CASSQGIRVAEQYF,TGTGCCAGCAGCCAAGGGATACGGGTGGCCGAGCAGTACTTC
NA,few,TRBV24-1,TRBJ2-1,CATSDFAGSAYNEQFF,TGTGCCACCAGTGATTTCGCGGGATCAGCCTACAATGAGCAGTTCTTC
TRBD1,few,TRBV27,TRBJ2-7,CASQRQGSYEQYF,TGTGCCAGCCAGAGACAGGGCAGCTACGAGCAGTACTTC
NA,few,TRBV4-3,TRBJ2-7,CASSQAGVHRQYF,TGCGCCAGCAGCCAAGCGGGGGTACATCGACAGTACTTC
NA,NA,TRBV12-3/TRBV12-4,TRBJ2-5,CASSFGLGQDF,TGTGCCAGCAGTTTTGGACTGGGGCAGGACTTC
NA,NA,TRBV20-1,TRBJ1-4,CSARDRGGPGEKLFF,TGCAGTGCTAGAGATCGCGGGGGGCCTGGTGAAAAACTGTTTTTT
NA,many,TRBV29-1,TRBJ2-1,CSVEGSGTVEQFF,TGCAGCGTTGAAGGCTCCGGGACGGTTGAGCAGTTCTTC
NA,NA,TRBV5-1,TRBJ1-3,CASSHGDTSRSGNTIYF,TGCGCCAGCAGCCACGGGGACACTTCGCGCTCTGGAAACACCATATATTTT
TRBD2,many,TRBV6-5,TRBJ2-1,CASSYDGTSGYNEQFF,TGTGCCAGCAGTTACGACGGGACTAGCGGATACAATGAGCAGTTCTTC
NA,NA,TRBV20-1,TRBJ1-5,CGARDGTYSNQPQHF,TGCGGTGCTAGAGACGGGACATATAGCAATCAGCCCCAGCATTTT
NA,NA,TRBV20-1,TRBJ2-7,CSVPIQGLTWDEQYF,TGCAGTGTCCCCATTCAGGGGCTTACTTGGGACGAGCAGTACTTC
TRBD2,many,TRBV20-1,TRBJ2-1,CSAHPSGISDEQFF,TGCAGTGCTCACCCTAGCGGGATTTCCGATGAGCAGTTCTTC
NA,few,TRBV10-3,TRBJ1-5,CAISESGNQPQHF,TGTGCCATCAGTGAGTCGGGCAATCAGCCCCAGCATTTT
TRBD2,NA,TRBV20-1,TRBJ2-1,CSARDLLGTSPLNEQFF,TGCAGTGCTAGAGATTTGTTGGGGACTAGTCCCCTCAATGAGCAGTTCTTC
TRBD2,NA,TRBV29-1,TRBJ2-4,CSAGVSSGDIQYF,TGCAGCGCCGGGGTCTCCAGCGGGGACATTCAGTACTTC
TRBD1,many,TRBV29-1,TRBJ2-7,CSVTGQGDFYEQYF,TGCAGCGTGACCGGACAGGGGGATTTCTACGAGCAGTACTTC
NA,NA,TRBV20-1,TRBJ2-1,CSASGLQTYNEQFF,TGCAGTGCTTCGGGACTGCAAACCTACAATGAGCAGTTCTTC
TRBD2,few,TRBV11-2,TRBJ2-1,CASSRGLAGNNEQFF,TGTGCCAGCAGCCGCGGACTAGCGGGAAACAATGAGCAGTTCTTC
NA,few,TRBV6-2/TRBV6-3,TRBJ2-5,CASSAGIQETQYF,TGTGCCAGCAGCGCCGGGATACAAGAGACCCAGTACTTC